What follows describes a single T cell receptor beta chain. The repertoire was sequenced with immunoSEQ multiplex PCR; TCRdb's copy has only in-frame clones and lacks some. The sample has approximately 30,000 clones, 70% to 90% seen once. The data were obtained in a study of blood T cell repertoires in COVID-19. For the study at large: Spain, Italy and the United States supplied samples that represented acute and convalescent COVID-19. PBMCs, B-cell-depleted T cells, or T cells provided the cDNA or gDNA that made up the material.

The CDR3 sequence is 15 residues long. Germline CDR1 is SGHRS and CDR2 is YFSETQ. Trimming shortened V by 1 base and J by 6 bases, and 13 bases separated the two germline ends. The sequence derives from a woman aged 35 to 49 with active or convalescent COVID-19. The sequenced sample was peripheral blood. This rearrangement joins TRBV5-1 to TRBJ2-2; D unresolved. CDR3 protein: CASSLSRVGAGELFF. CDR3 DNA: TGCGCCAGCAGCTTGTCGCGCGTCGGAGCCGGGGAGCTGTTTTTT.